A single sample is the source of the 14 T cell receptor beta chains below, sequenced in a study of shared clonotypes between healthy human individuals. Repertoires were generated with immunoSEQ multiplex PCR, while TCRdb's copy carries only in-frame clones and drops some. The table shows over a million clones, with 70% to 80% occurring only once. Sequencing input: memory CD4+ T cells from PBMCs. Subset meaning: CD45RA-negative fraction. The receptors derive from a young man in good health. Some clones in this sample may be carry-over from other donors' samples.

V and J are TRBV11-2 and TRBJ2-3; TRBD2 matches at 10 bases. The V and J ends lost 5 bases and 8 bases, in that order; junction bases with no gene match: 4. This CDR3 is 13 amino acids long. CDR1 SGHAT and CDR2 FQNNGV come from the germline V gene. DNA for the CDR3: TGTGCCAGCAGCCGACTAGCGGGCGCTACGCAGTATTTT. It codes for CASSRLAGATQYF.

The rearrangement uses TRBV1 and TRBJ2-5; the table assigns TRBD2, which was not confirmed against the DNA. TRBV1 is a pseudogene segment. This CDR3 spans 18 amino acids. DNA of the CDR3: TGCACCAGCAGCCAAGATCCCCCCCGGACTAGGAGGGCGGGGACCCAGTACTTC. This translates into CTSSQDPPRTRRAGTQYF.

The CDR3 DNA follows: TGTGCCAGCAGCTTAGCCGTCAGGACTAGCGGGTTCTTC. Its protein is CASSLAVRTSGFF. This chain uses TRBV7-2 with TRBJ2-1, with 10 bases aligning to TRBD2. CDR3 length equals 13 residues. Germline V lookup: CDR1 SGHTA, CDR2 FQGNSA. V lost 0 bases to trimming and J lost 15 bases; unmatched junction nucleotides: 5. The full variable domain, its missing parts supplied by reference TRBV7-2 and TRBJ2-1, is GAGVSQSPSNKVTEKGKDVELRCDPISGHTALYWYRQSLGQGLEFLIYFQGNSAPDKSGLPSDRFSAERTGGSVSTLTIQRTQQEDSAVYLCASSLAVRTSGFFGPGTRLTVL.

This clone was seen a single time. The chain joins TRBV6-4 to TRBJ2-3, with 7 positions matching TRBD2. V dropped 4 bases and J dropped 3; count of bases not matched to a gene: 4. This CDR3 has 14 amino acids. Germline V gene data show CDR1 as MRHNA and CDR2 as SNTAGT. Written as DNA, the CDR3 is TGTGCCAGCAGTGCCAGCGGGGATACAGATACGCAGTATTTT. Its translation is CASSASGDTDTQYF.

The gene calls are TRBV7-2 and TRBJ2-5; D could derive from TRBD1 or TRBD2 (6 bases each). Germline V gene data show CDR1 as SGHTA and CDR2 as FQGNSA. The ends were cut back, 1 base at V and 2 bases at J, with 11 bases in the middle. The CDR3 spans 15 residues. CDR3 amino acids: CASSLGGASQETQYF. CDR3 in DNA: TGTGCCAGCAGCTTAGGGGGGGCATCACAAGAGACCCAGTACTTC.

The V gene is TRBV5-6, the J gene TRBJ1-5, with 10 nucleotides matching TRBD1. J was trimmed by 5 bases and V by 0 bases; bases with no gene match: 5. CDR1 is SGHDT and CDR2 is YYEEEE in the germline V gene. The CDR3 is 16 residues long. The CDR3 region has the DNA TGTGCCAGCAGCTTGGGGGATGGGACAGGGGATCAGCCCCAGCATTTT. Its protein is CASSLGDGTGDQPQHF.

The V call is TRBV14, the J call TRBJ1-4; 8 positions agree with TRBD1. Unmatched junction bases numbered 8, after V lost 0 bases and J lost 8 bases. The V gene's germline CDR1 is SGHDN and CDR2 FVKESK. The CDR3 loop spans 16 amino acids. CDR3 protein: CASSQEGQAAGEKLFF. The CDR3 DNA reads TGTGCCAGCAGCCAAGAGGGACAGGCTGCCGGGGAAAAACTGTTTTTT.

The gene calls are TRBV5-1 and TRBJ1-1, with D possibly matching TRBD1 (6 bases). The CDR3 consists of 14 residues. V was pared by 3 bases and J by 5 bases, with 14 bases between. CDR1 SGHRS and CDR2 YFSETQ come from the germline V gene. DNA of the CDR3: TGCGCCAGCAGCTCACAGGGTATGGTGACTGAAGCTTTCTTT. It codes for CASSSQGMVTEAFF.

This rearrangement joins TRBV10-2 to TRBJ1-5; no reliable D call. The V gene's germline CDR1 is WSHSY and CDR2 SAAADI. This CDR3 is 13 amino acids long. The germline V and J ends were trimmed by 3 bases and 5 bases, with 8 bases remaining between them. The CDR3 DNA follows: TGCGCCAGCAGTGAATACCGTGATCAGCCCCAGCATTTT. Translation gives CASSEYRDQPQHF.

In this sample, this clone turned up a few times. The chain carries TRBV28 and TRBJ1-3; D call uncertain. The germline V and J ends were trimmed by 6 bases and 6 bases, with 12 bases remaining between them. The CDR3 totals 13 residues. From germline, CDR1 is MDHEN and CDR2 SYDVKM. In DNA, the CDR3 is TGTGCCAGCAGAGACGGCGAGACAAACACCATATATTTT. Protein: CASRDGETNTIYF.

This chain connects TRBV11-2 to TRBJ2-1; 11 bases are a match to TRBD2. The CDR3 has 17 residues. V was pared by 11 bases and J by 0 bases, with 12 bases of the junction left unmatched. Germline V gene data show CDR1 as SGHAT and CDR2 as FQNNGV. CDR3: CAATWGLAESSYNEQFF. The CDR3, as DNA: TGTGCCGCAACATGGGGACTAGCGGAAAGCTCCTACAATGAGCAGTTCTTC.

This clone was recorded once. This chain links TRBV28 with TRBJ1-4; D is ambiguous. Trimming removed 5 bases at V and 0 bases at J, with 10 bases between. This CDR3 is built from 15 residues. In germline, CDR1 is MDHEN, CDR2 SYDVKM. CDR3: CASSGFPATNEKLFF. The DNA for the CDR3 is TGTGCCAGCAGTGGATTCCCTGCAACTAATGAAAAACTGTTTTTT.

V is TRBV5-1 and J is TRBJ2-1; TRBD2 aligns across 7 bases. CDR1 and CDR2 (germline): SGHRS, YFSETQ. V trimming: 4 bases; J trimming: 7 bases; junction bases outside the gene matches: 8. CDR3 length: 14 residues. CDR3 protein: CASSGGRVGNEQFF. The CDR3 DNA sequence: TGCGCCAGCAGCGGCGGGAGAGTAGGAAATGAGCAGTTCTTC.

The chain employs TRBV28 and TRBJ1-1; unclear D gene. Trimming cost V 5 bases and J 8 bases, with 12 bases left between them. CDR3 length: 12 residues. In germline, CDR1 is MDHEN, CDR2 SYDVKM. CDR3 DNA: TGTGCCAGCAGTCCCCGGCCACTCGAAGCTTTCTTT. Translating it yields CASSPRPLEAFF.